This TCR beta chain was retrieved from a study of chemoradiotherapy in HPV16-positive cancers. Using immunoSEQ multiplex PCR, the repertoire was profiled, and TCRdb retains in-frame clones only, with some absent. The sample lists fewer than 20,000 clones, 70% occurring once. Repertoires were sampled repeatedly during chemoradiotherapy. V shed 3 bases, J shed 3 bases, and the junction held 6 bases outside the gene matches. The CDR3 extends over 15 amino acids. Per the germline V gene, CDR1 is KGHSH and CDR2 is LQKENI. J is TRBJ2-3 and V is TRBV18, with TRBD1 matching over 7 bases. The source of this sequence is a human donor with HPV-associated anogenital cancer. Sample: tumor tissue, taken from a patient who underwent chemoradiotherapy. The CDR3 DNA follows: TGTGCCAGCTCACCGGGACAGCTGGGGACAGATACGCAGTATTTT. It codes for CASSPGQLGTDTQYF.